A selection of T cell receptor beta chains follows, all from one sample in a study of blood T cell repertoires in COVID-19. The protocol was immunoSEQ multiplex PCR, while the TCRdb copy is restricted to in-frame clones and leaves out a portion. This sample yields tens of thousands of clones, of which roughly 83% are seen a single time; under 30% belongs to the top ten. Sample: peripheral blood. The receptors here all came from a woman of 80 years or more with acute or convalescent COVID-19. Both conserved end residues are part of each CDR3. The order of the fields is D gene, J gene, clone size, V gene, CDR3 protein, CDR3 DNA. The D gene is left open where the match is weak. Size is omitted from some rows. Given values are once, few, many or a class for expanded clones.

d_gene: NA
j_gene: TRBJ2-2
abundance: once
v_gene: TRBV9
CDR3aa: CASSRNTGELFF
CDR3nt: TGTGCCAGCAGCCGGAACACCGGGGAGCTGTTTTTT

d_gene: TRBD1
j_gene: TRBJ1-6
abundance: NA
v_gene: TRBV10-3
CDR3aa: CAIRGQLNSPLHF
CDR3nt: TGTGCCATCAGGGGACAGCTCAATTCACCCCTCCACTTT

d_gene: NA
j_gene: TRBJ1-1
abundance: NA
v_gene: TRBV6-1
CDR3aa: CASSEAWTTNTEAFF
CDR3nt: TGTGCCAGCAGTGAAGCGTGGACAACAAACACTGAAGCTTTCTTT

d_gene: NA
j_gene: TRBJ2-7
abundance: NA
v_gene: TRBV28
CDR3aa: CASSLLGRGLIPNEQYF
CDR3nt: TGTGCCAGCAGTTTATTGGGCCGTGGGTTAATCCCCAACGAGCAGTACTTC

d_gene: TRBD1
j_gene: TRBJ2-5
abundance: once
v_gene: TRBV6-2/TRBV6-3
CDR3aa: CASSPGQGAWETQYF
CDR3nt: TGTGCCAGCAGTCCGGGACAGGGGGCATGGGAGACCCAGTACTTC

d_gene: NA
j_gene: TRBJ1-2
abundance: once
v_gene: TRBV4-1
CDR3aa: CASSQGTGTNYGYTF
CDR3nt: TGCGCCAGCAGCCAAGGTACAGGAACTAACTATGGCTACACCTTC

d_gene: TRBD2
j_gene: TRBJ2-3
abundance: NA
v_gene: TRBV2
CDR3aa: CASNEGLATSTDTQYF
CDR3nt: TGTGCCAGCAACGAGGGACTAGCGACTAGCACAGATACGCAGTATTTT

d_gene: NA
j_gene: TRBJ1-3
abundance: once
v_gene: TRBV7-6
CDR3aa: CASSLSAGRGNTIYF
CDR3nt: TGTGCCAGCAGCTTATCGGCGGGGAGAGGAAACACCATATATTTT

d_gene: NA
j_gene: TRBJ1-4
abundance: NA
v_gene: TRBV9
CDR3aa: CASGTSVANEKLFF
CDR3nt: TGTGCCAGCGGGACATCGGTAGCTAATGAAAAACTGTTTTTT

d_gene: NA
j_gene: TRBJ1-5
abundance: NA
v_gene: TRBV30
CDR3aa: CAWSRGNGNQPQHF
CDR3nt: TGTGCCTGGTCTCGGGGGAACGGCAATCAGCCCCAGCATTTT

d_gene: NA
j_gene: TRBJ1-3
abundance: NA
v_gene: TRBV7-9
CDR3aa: CASSLSGAGSTIYF
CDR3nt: TGTGCCAGCAGCTTAAGCGGGGCTGGTAGCACCATATATTTT

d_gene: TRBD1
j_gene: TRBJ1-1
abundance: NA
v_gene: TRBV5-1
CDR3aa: CASSLRQGSNTEAFF
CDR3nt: TGCGCCAGCAGCTTGAGACAGGGATCGAACACTGAAGCTTTCTTT

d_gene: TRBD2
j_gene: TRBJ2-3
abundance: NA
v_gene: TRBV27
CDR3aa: CASRTSGRRTDTQYF
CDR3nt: TGTGCCAGCAGAACTAGCGGGAGGCGCACAGATACGCAGTATTTT

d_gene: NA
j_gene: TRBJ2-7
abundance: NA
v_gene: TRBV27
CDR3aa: CASSPGLEQYF
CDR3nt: TGTGCCAGCAGTCCCGGTCTCGAGCAGTACTTC

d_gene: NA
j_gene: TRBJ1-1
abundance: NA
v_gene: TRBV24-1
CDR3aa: CATSDFYVLRGLGTEAFF
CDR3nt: TGTGCCACCAGTGATTTCTATGTTCTGAGAGGGTTGGGCACTGAAGCTTTCTTT

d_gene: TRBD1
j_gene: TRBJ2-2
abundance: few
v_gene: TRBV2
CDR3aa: CASKKQGADGELFF
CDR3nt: TGTGCCAGCAAGAAACAGGGGGCGGACGGGGAGCTGTTTTTT

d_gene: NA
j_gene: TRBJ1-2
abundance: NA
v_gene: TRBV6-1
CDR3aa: CASSEAPGYGYTF
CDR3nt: TGTGCCAGCAGTGAAGCGCCAGGGTATGGCTACACCTTC

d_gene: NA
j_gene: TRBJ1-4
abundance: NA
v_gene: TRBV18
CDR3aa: CASSPRSVQVGEKLFF
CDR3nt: TGTGCCAGCTCACCACGGTCCGTACAGGTCGGGGAAAAACTGTTTTTT

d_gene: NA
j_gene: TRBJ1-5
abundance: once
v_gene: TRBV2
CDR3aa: CASTRTRNQPQHF
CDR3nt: TGTGCCAGCACTCGAACTCGGAATCAGCCCCAGCATTTT

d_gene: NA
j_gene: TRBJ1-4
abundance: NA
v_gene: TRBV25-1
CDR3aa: CASLGRIQGTNEKLFF
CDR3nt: TGTGCCAGCCTGGGTAGGATTCAGGGAACTAATGAAAAACTGTTTTTT

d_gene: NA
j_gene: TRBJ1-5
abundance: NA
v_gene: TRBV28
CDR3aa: CASSSGVGGNSNQPQHF
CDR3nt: TGTGCCAGCAGTTCCGGCGTGGGGGGAAATAGCAATCAGCCCCAGCATTTT

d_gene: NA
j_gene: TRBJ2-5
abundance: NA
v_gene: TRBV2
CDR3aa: CASSGDYQETQYF
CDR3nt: TGTGCCAGCAGTGGGGACTACCAAGAGACCCAGTACTTC

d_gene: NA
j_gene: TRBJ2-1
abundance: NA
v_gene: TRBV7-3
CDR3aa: CASRGPGNEQFF
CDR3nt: TGTGCCAGCAGAGGACCGGGGAATGAGCAGTTCTTC

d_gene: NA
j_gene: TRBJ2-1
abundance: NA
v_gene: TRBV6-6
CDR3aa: CASSYRYNEQFF
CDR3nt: TGTGCCAGCAGTTACCGTTACAATGAGCAGTTCTTC

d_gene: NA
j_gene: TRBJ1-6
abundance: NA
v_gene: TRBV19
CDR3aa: CASSIRPGGNSPLHF
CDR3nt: TGTGCCAGTAGTATAAGACCCGGCGGTAATTCACCCCTCCACTTT

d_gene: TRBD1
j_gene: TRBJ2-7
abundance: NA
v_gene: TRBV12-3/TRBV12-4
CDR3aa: CASSDRGRYEQYF
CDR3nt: TGTGCCAGCAGTGACAGGGGGCGATACGAGCAGTACTTC

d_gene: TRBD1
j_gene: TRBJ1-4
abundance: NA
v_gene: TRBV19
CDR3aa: CASNDRQDRVFEKLFF
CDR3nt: TGTGCCAGTAATGACCGACAGGACAGGGTTTTTGAAAAACTGTTTTTT

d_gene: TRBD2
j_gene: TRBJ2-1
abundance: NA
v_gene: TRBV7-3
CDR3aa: CASSSKASGSNEQFF
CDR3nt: TGTGCCAGCAGCTCCAAGGCTAGCGGGAGTAATGAGCAGTTCTTC

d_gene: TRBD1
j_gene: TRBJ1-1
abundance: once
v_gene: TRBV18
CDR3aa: CASSPPNKGRDRRGIGTEAFF
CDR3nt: TGTGCCAGCTCACCACCTAATAAGGGTCGGGACAGACGAGGGATTGGCACTGAAGCTTTCTTT

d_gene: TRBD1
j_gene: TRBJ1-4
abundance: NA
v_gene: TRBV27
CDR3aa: CASSFLGTGGVGEKLFF
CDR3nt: TGTGCCAGCAGTTTCCTCGGGACAGGGGGCGTTGGTGAAAAACTGTTTTTT

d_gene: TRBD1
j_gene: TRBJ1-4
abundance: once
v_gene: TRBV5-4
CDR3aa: CASSIGQGTTNEKLFF
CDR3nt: TGTGCCAGCAGCATCGGACAGGGGACAACTAATGAAAAACTGTTTTTT

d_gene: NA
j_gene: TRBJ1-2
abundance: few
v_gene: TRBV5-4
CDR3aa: CASSLAEGTNYGYTF
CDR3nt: TGTGCCAGCAGCTTGGCGGAGGGGACTAACTATGGCTACACCTTC

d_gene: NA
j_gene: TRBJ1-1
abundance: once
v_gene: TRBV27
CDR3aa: CASSLEGGINTEAFF
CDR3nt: TGTGCCAGCAGTTTAGAGGGAGGGATTAACACTGAAGCTTTCTTT